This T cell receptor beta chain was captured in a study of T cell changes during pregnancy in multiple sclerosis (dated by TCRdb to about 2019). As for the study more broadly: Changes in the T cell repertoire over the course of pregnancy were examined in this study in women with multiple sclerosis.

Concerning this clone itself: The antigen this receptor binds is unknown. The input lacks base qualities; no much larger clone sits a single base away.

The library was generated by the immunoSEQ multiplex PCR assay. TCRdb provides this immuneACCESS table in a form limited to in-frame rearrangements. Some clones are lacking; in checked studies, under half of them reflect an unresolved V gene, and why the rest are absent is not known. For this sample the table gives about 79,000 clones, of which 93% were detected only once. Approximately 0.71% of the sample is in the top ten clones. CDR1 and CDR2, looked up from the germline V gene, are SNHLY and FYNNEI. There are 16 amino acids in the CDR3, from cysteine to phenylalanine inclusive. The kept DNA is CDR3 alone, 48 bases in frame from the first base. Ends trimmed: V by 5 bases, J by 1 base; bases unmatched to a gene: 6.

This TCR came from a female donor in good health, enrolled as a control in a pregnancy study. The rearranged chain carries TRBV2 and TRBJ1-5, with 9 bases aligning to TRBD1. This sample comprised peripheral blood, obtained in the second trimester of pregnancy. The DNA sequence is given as TGTGCCAGCAGTACCCGGGACAGGGAGAGCAATCAGCCCCAGCATTTT. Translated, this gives CASSTRDRESNQPQHF.